This TCR beta chain was profiled in a study of CD8 T cells in ankylosing spondylitis. Study conclusions and caveats: Past research had described some motif variants in reactive arthritis synovial fluid and blood. Peripheral blood samples showed relatively rare disease-linked clones, and these clones were CD8+. Reports say disease-linked clones showed up significantly more in matched ankylosing spondylitis synovial fluid. Several highly homologous variants made up a TCR beta motif, and this motif appeared characteristic of ankylosing spondylitis blood.

Germline loops: CDR1 LNHDA, CDR2 SQIVND (reference sequence). V lost 5 bases to trimming and J lost 9 bases; unmatched junction nucleotides: 10. The CDR3 covers 14 residues. TCR beta libraries were made by quantitative 5'-RACE with molecular barcodes. TCRdb passed the 5' RACE reads through MiXCR, listing each CDR3 protein once. The sample has around 450,000 distinct CDR3 sequences, 20% to 30% seen once. Comments on this clonotype: Its antigen is not known.

The sample consisted of blood, either unsorted or a sorted T cell fraction (not recorded which). The chain links TRBV19 to TRBJ2-7; 10 bases line up with TRBD1. The sequence derives from a male donor with ankylosing spondylitis. CDR3 in DNA: TGTGCCAGTAGTGCAAGGACAGGGGGAGAGGTGCAGTACTTC. Amino acid sequence: CASSARTGGEVQYF.